The next 19 T cell receptor beta chains were all read from a single sample in a study of T cells in Graves' hyperthyroidism and ophthalmopathy. RNA transcripts provided the source from which TCR beta CDR3 regions were amplified. First-round RT-PCR of the TCR CDR3 relied on the HTBI primer set. TCRdb recomputed calls from the multiplex PCR reads with MiXCR, one row per CDR3 protein. The profile shows hundreds of thousands of distinct CDR3 sequences, roughly 14% of them singletons. Sequencing was performed on blood. These receptors were obtained from a man in his late teens or twenties with Graves' ophthalmopathy.

This clonotype was counted many times. This sequence joins TRBV12-3 or TRBV12-4 and TRBJ2-3; TRBD2 aligns across 10 bases. CDR3 length: 16 amino acids. Germline trimming cut 5 bases from V and 4 bases from J; bases unmatched to any gene: 9. This chain's CDR3 is CASSARGSGGADTQYF. The CDR3 coding sequence is TGTGCCAGCAGTGCGCGCGGGAGCGGGGGGGCAGATACGCAGTATTTT.

This chain uses TRBV19 with TRBJ2-1; D is unclear. V lost 7 bases and J lost 0, with 13 bases in between. This CDR3 has 15 residues. Germline values: CDR1 LNHDA, CDR2 SQIVND (reference sequence). The DNA of the CDR3 is TGTGCCAGTACTGGCGGCGGTTACTCCTACAATGAGCAGTTCTTC. This translates into CASTGGGYSYNEQFF. Full variable domain (outside the CDR3, taken from reference TRBV19 and TRBJ2-1): DGGITQSPKYLFRKEGQNVTLSCEQNLNHDAMYWYRQDPGQGLRLIYYSQIVNDFQKGDIAEGYSVSREKKESFPLTVTSAQKNPTAFYLCASTGGGYSYNEQFFGPGTRLTVL.

The genes are TRBV19 and TRBJ1-3, with a possible D match to TRBD1 (5 bases). The V end was cut by 7 bases, the J end by 8 bases, with 27 bases between. CDR1 LNHDA and CDR2 SQIVND come from the germline V gene (reference sequence). The CDR3 covers 17 residues. CDR3 in DNA: TGTGCCAGTACCATATCCGCCCGGGACCCTAAAAGGGACACCATATATTTT. Its protein product is CASTISARDPKRDTIYF. Complete variable domain (other parts from reference TRBV19 and TRBJ1-3): DGGITQSPKYLFRKEGQNVTLSCEQNLNHDAMYWYRQDPGQGLRLIYYSQIVNDFQKGDIAEGYSVSREKKESFPLTVTSAQKNPTAFYLCASTISARDPKRDTIYFGEGSWLTVV.

This clonotype turned up a few times. This chain connects TRBV19 to TRBJ1-2; 12 nucleotides align to TRBD1. This CDR3 has 16 residues. Germline assignment: CDR1 LNHDA and CDR2 SQIVND (reference sequence). V lost 5 bases, J lost 4 bases, and 8 bases stayed unmatched. The CDR3 protein is CASSPGQGAQGYGYTF. CDR3 in DNA: TGTGCCAGTAGTCCGGGACAGGGGGCTCAAGGCTATGGCTACACCTTC.

This clonotype has a count of ten or more. The gene calls are TRBV19 and TRBJ2-7; 13 bases map to TRBD2. V lost 9 bases to trimming and J lost 4 bases; unmatched junction nucleotides: 6. Germline CDR1 LNHDA, CDR2 SQIVND (reference sequence). This CDR3 has 14 amino acids. CDR3 bases: TGTGCCAGCTCCAGACTAGCGGGGGGTTACGAGCAGTACTTC. Protein: CASSRLAGGYEQYF.

This clonotype was counted many times. In DNA form, the CDR3 reads TGCAGTGCTAGGATTCTTGATACGCAGTATTTT. Translating gives CSARILDTQYF. This chain uses TRBV20-1 with TRBJ2-3; no firm D call. The CDR3 runs to 11 residues. V was clipped by 3 bases and J by 6 bases, with 7 bases between them. The germline gives CDR1 DFQATT, CDR2 SNEGSKA (reference sequence).

This clonotype was counted a few times. The chain recombines TRBV12-3 or TRBV12-4 with TRBJ1-5; D uncertain. The germline V and J ends were trimmed by 2 bases and 7 bases, with 12 bases remaining between them. This CDR3 spans 14 amino acids. In DNA, the CDR3 is TGTGCCAGCAGTTTAACGCCCGACGGGCAGCCCCAGCATTTT. This sequence encodes CASSLTPDGQPQHF.

This clonotype appeared many times. V usage is TRBV2 and J usage is TRBJ2-5; TRBD2 matches at 14 bases. The CDR3 contains 15 residues. Germline CDR1 and CDR2: SNHLY and FYNNEI. Trimming took 3 bases from V and 7 from J; bases not matched to a gene: 4. The CDR3 sequence is CASSETSGGAATQYF. Written as DNA, the CDR3 is TGTGCCAGCAGTGAGACTAGCGGGGGGGCCGCGACCCAGTACTTC.

This clonotype was detected ten times or more. V usage is TRBV20-1 and J usage is TRBJ2-1; possibly TRBD2 for D (6 bases). V was clipped by 5 bases and J by 0 bases, with 11 bases between them. CDR1 is DFQATT, CDR2 SNEGSKA, per germline (reference sequence). The CDR3 spans 14 residues. The CDR3 DNA reads as TGCAGTGCTGGGCGCGGGAACTCCTACAATGAGCAGTTCTTC. Residues: CSAGRGNSYNEQFF.

This clonotype was recorded many times. CDR3 nucleotide sequence: TGTGCCAGCAGAGTAGCGGGGGATTCCACAGATACGCAGTATTTT. Amino acid sequence: CASRVAGDSTDTQYF. The chain couples TRBV2 to TRBJ2-3, with TRBD2 identical over 9 bases. The CDR3 spans 15 residues. V shed 6 bases, J shed 2 bases, and the junction held 6 bases outside the gene matches. In germline, CDR1 is SNHLY, CDR2 FYNNEI. Filled out from reference TRBV2 and TRBJ2-3, the complete variable domain reads EPEVTQTPSHQVTQMGQEVILRCVPISNHLYFYWYRQILGQKVEFLVSFYNNEISEKSEIFDDQFSVERPDGSNFTLKIRSTKLEDSAMYFCASRVAGDSTDTQYFGPGTRLTVL.

This clonotype turned up a few times. The V gene is TRBV19, the J gene TRBJ2-3, with 11 bases matching TRBD2. This CDR3 spans 19 amino acids. V trimming: 3 bases; J trimming: 0 bases; junction bases outside the gene matches: 11. The V gene's germline CDR1 is LNHDA and CDR2 SQIVND (reference sequence). CDR3 sequence reads: CASSMVLAGGSPSTDTQYF. The CDR3 nucleotides read TGTGCCAGTAGTATGGTCCTAGCGGGAGGCTCCCCTAGCACAGATACGCAGTATTTT.

A few counts support this clonotype. A single base separates this from a much larger clone, so it may be a read error. This chain joins TRBV6-1 and TRBJ1-2; TRBD1 agrees at 7 bases. The V and J ends lost 3 bases and 3 bases, in that order; junction bases with no gene match: 1. Per germline, CDR1 MNHNS and CDR2 SASEGT. This CDR3 region has 13 residues. CDR3 amino acids: CASSDQGDYGYTF. In DNA, the CDR3 is TGTGCCAGCAGTGACCAGGGGGACTATGGCTACACCTTC.

This clonotype was recorded many times. The V and J genes are TRBV12-3 or TRBV12-4 and TRBJ2-7; 12 nucleotides agree with TRBD2. The junction had 6 bases not matched to a gene; V was cut back by 6 bases and J by 3 bases. The CDR3 consists of 15 residues. CDR3 DNA sequence: TGTGCCAGCAGCCCCGGACTAGCGGGGATCTACGAGCAGTACTTC. It specifies CASSPGLAGIYEQYF.

This clonotype was counted many times. This chain joins TRBV11-2 and TRBJ2-7; D may be TRBD1 or TRBD2 (5 bases each). The CDR3 is made up of 15 amino acids. CDR1 and CDR2 (germline): SGHAT, FQNNGV. The V gene lost 5 bases and the J gene lost 2 bases, with 16 bases spanning the gap. The CDR3 region has the DNA TGTGCCAGCAGCCTACCCGGGACCCGAGCCTACGAGCAGTACTTC. Residues: CASSLPGTRAYEQYF.

This clonotype was counted at least ten times. The rearrangement links TRBV7-9 to TRBJ1-2; tentatively, D is TRBD1 (5 bases). Trimming removed 8 bases at V and 6 bases at J, with 16 bases between. Germline V gene data show CDR1 as SEHNR and CDR2 as FQNEAQ (reference sequence). This CDR3 has 13 amino acids. The DNA of the CDR3 is TGTGCCAGCGGACCAGGACACCTCGATGGCTACACCTTC. Its translation is CASGPGHLDGYTF.

The sample holds many counts of this clonotype. The J gene is TRBJ2-7, the V gene TRBV7-2; D possibly uses TRBD1 or TRBD2 (5 bases each). The germline CDR1 and CDR2 sequences are SGHTA and FQGNSA. Trimming stripped 1 base from V and 3 bases from J, with 13 bases between. The CDR3 is 15 residues long. CDR3 protein: CASSLVVGDHYEQYF. In DNA form, the CDR3 reads TGTGCCAGCAGCTTAGTGGTGGGGGACCACTACGAGCAGTACTTC.

The chain links TRBV5-6 to TRBJ2-5; TRBD2 matches 10 bases. Unmatched junction bases numbered 10, after V lost 4 bases and J lost 4 bases. Germline CDR1 is SGHDT and CDR2 is YYEEEE. The CDR3 is 16 residues long. In nucleotides, the CDR3 is TGTGCCAGCAGCCCCCGGGTAGCGGGGGGTCTAGAGACCCAGTACTTC. Amino acids: CASSPRVAGGLETQYF.

This clonotype was picked up many times. The chain joins TRBV11-2 to TRBJ2-1, with 7 bases that match TRBD2. The germline gives CDR1 SGHAT, CDR2 FQNNGV. CDR3 length: 14 residues. J gave up 5 bases and V 5 bases, and 6 bases lay outside the gene matches. The DNA for the CDR3 is TGTGCCAGCAGCCCCGGACTAGGACACAATGAGCAGTTCTTC. Its translation: CASSPGLGHNEQFF.

This clonotype was picked up many times. The V call is TRBV10-3, the J call TRBJ2-5; 7 bases match TRBD1. The CDR3 consists of 14 residues. Per germline, CDR1 ENHRY and CDR2 SYGVKD. The V segment lost 6 bases and the J segment 4 bases; nucleotides outside the gene matches: 8. The CDR3 loop reads CAISPTGVGETQYF. The CDR3 nucleotides are TGTGCCATCAGCCCTACAGGGGTTGGAGAGACCCAGTACTTC.